This passage covers 25 T cell receptor beta chains from one sample sequenced in a study of blood T cell repertoires in COVID-19. The assay was immunoSEQ multiplex PCR, and TCRdb's table has in-frame clones only and misses some. The sample gives 150,000 to 200,000 clones, roughly 80% of which show up once; 7% to 10% is in the top ten. The sequenced sample was peripheral blood. The receptors shown here come from a man aged 55 to 70 with acute or convalescent COVID-19.

The V call is TRBV19, the J call TRBJ1-5; 9 bases are shared with TRBD1. V gave up 5 bases and J gave up 4 bases; unmatched junction bases: 6. Germline V gene data show CDR1 as LNHDA and CDR2 as SQIVND (reference sequence). The length of the CDR3 is 15 residues. CDR3 nucleotide sequence: TGTGCCAGTAGTTCGGGACAGGGAAAGAATCAGCCCCAGCATTTT. Translating it yields CASSSGQGKNQPQHF. Drawing the rest from reference TRBV19 and TRBJ1-5, the complete variable domain is DGGITQSPKYLFRKEGQNVTLSCEQNLNHDAMYWYRQDPGQGLRLIYYSQIVNDFQKGDIAEGYSVSREKKESFPLTVTSAQKNPTAFYLCASSSGQGKNQPQHFGDGTRLSIL.

V gene TRBV10-2 combines with J gene TRBJ1-2; possibly TRBD1 for D (6 bases). CDR1 is WSHSY, CDR2 SAAADI, per germline. This CDR3 has 12 residues. Trimming cost V 3 bases and J 6 bases, with 8 bases left between them. CDR3 region: CASSETGNGYTF. The CDR3 nucleotides are TGCGCCAGCAGTGAAACAGGGAATGGCTACACCTTC.

This chain links TRBV9 with TRBJ2-1; TRBD2 agrees at 8 bases. The germline gives CDR1 SGDLS, CDR2 YYNGEE. The J segment lost 8 bases and the V segment lost 3 bases, leaving 10 bases of the junction unmatched. CDR3 length: 15 residues. The CDR3 nucleotides read TGTGCCAGCAGCGGAACGGGGGGGCTGTTGTATGAGCAGTTCTTC. This codes for CASSGTGGLLYEQFF.

V usage is TRBV19 and J usage is TRBJ1-1; TRBD1 agrees at 7 bases. Germline CDR1 reads LNHDA; CDR2 reads SQIVND (reference sequence). The CDR3 spans 18 residues. J was trimmed by 1 base and V by 1 base; bases with no gene match: 12. The CDR3 loop is CASSIVDRRGTENTEAFF. In DNA, the CDR3 is TGTGCCAGTAGTATAGTGGACCGCCGGGGGACAGAGAACACTGAAGCTTTCTTT.

This clone appeared a single time. This chain joins TRBV6-2 or TRBV6-3 and TRBJ2-6; the match to TRBD1 covers 9 bases. This CDR3 is built from 17 residues. The V gene end was trimmed by 5 bases and the J gene end by 0 bases; junction bases not matched to a gene: 5. The germline gives CDR1 MNHEY, CDR2 SVGEGT. CDR3 residues: CASSVRDRDSGANVLTF. As DNA, the CDR3 is TGTGCCAGCAGTGTCCGGGACAGGGACTCTGGGGCCAACGTCCTGACTTTC.

V usage is TRBV19 and J usage is TRBJ2-7, with 9 bases fitting TRBD1. The J segment lost 2 bases and the V segment lost 4 bases, leaving 3 bases of the junction unmatched. Germline lookup yields CDR1 LNHDA and CDR2 SQIVND (reference sequence). This CDR3 contains 14 residues. The CDR3 here is CASSNGQGTYEQYF. The CDR3 nucleotides are TGTGCCAGTAGTAACGGACAGGGGACCTACGAGCAGTACTTC. Drawing the rest from reference TRBV19 and TRBJ2-7, the complete variable domain is DGGITQSPKYLFRKEGQNVTLSCEQNLNHDAMYWYRQDPGQGLRLIYYSQIVNDFQKGDIAEGYSVSREKKESFPLTVTSAQKNPTAFYLCASSNGQGTYEQYFGPGTRLTVT.

The CDR3 region has the DNA TGCAGCGTTGCGGGGGGGGACTGGACAGATACGCAGTATTTT. Its translation is CSVAGGDWTDTQYF. The chain recombines TRBV29-1 with TRBJ2-3; TRBD2 matches at 8 bases. Trimming removed 4 bases from V and 3 bases from J; junction bases left unmatched: 6. Germline V CDR1 and CDR2: SQVTM, ANQGSEA. This CDR3 has 14 residues.

This chain links TRBV2 with TRBJ1-1; TRBD1 matches 8 bases. Germline V CDR1 and CDR2: SNHLY, FYNNEI. The V gene end was trimmed by 4 bases and the J gene end by 1 base; junction bases not matched to a gene: 5. The CDR3 spans 15 residues. The chain's CDR3 is CASSARDRSNTEAFF. The CDR3, as DNA: TGTGCCAGCAGTGCCCGGGACAGGTCGAACACTGAAGCTTTCTTT. Variable domain in full (rest from reference TRBV2 and TRBJ1-1): EPEVTQTPSHQVTQMGQEVILRCVPISNHLYFYWYRQILGQKVEFLVSFYNNEISEKSEIFDDQFSVERPDGSNFTLKIRSTKLEDSAMYFCASSARDRSNTEAFFGQGTRLTVV.

V and J are TRBV30 and TRBJ2-7; D call uncertain. Germline CDR1 is GTSNPN and CDR2 is SVGIG (reference sequence). V lost 0 bases to trimming and J lost 0 bases, with 9 bases between them. CDR3 length: 14 residues. CDR3 loop: CAWSVGWSSYEQYF. The CDR3 nucleotides read TGTGCCTGGAGTGTCGGGTGGAGCTCCTACGAGCAGTACTTC.

The chain recombines TRBV27 with TRBJ1-3; D perhaps matches TRBD1 (5 bases). CDR3 length: 16 residues. Germline loops: CDR1 MNHEY, CDR2 SMNVEV (reference sequence). With 2 bases removed from V and 2 bases from J, the gap between germline ends came to 13 bases. The CDR3 reads CASSLTGRDPGNTIYF. CDR3 bases: TGTGCCAGCAGTTTAACGGGGAGGGACCCTGGAAACACCATATATTTT.

This chain uses TRBV5-1 with TRBJ2-1; D call uncertain. Trimming removed 0 bases at V and 0 bases at J, with 7 bases between. The germline gives CDR1 SGHRS, CDR2 YFSETQ. This CDR3 contains 15 residues. CDR3 loop: CASSLGDSSYNEQFF. CDR3 coding DNA: TGCGCCAGCAGCTTGGGCGATAGCTCCTACAATGAGCAGTTCTTC.

This sequence joins TRBV4-1 and TRBJ2-2; no definite D call. V lost 2 bases and J lost 4, with 14 bases in between. CDR1 and CDR2 from the germline V gene are MGHRA and YSYEKL. The CDR3 is made up of 16 amino acids. The CDR3 is CASSQLQILSTGELFF. The CDR3 DNA is TGCGCCAGCAGCCAATTACAGATCCTGTCCACCGGGGAGCTGTTTTTT.

Regarding this clone: Other nucleotide sequences in the sample specify the same CDR3. The V gene is TRBV30, the J gene TRBJ2-1, with a tentative D call TRBD2 (5 bases). The germline CDR1 and CDR2 sequences are GTSNPN and SVGIG (reference sequence). This CDR3 spans 14 amino acids. Deletions cut 0 bases from V and 0 bases from J, with 6 bases between. The chain's CDR3 is CAWSVGSSYNEQFF. CDR3 nucleotide sequence: TGTGCCTGGAGTGTAGGGAGCTCCTACAATGAGCAGTTCTTC.

The chain carries TRBV7-3 and TRBJ2-3; possible D gene TRBD1, 5 bases. Trimming took off 5 bases at V and 1 base at J, with 13 bases between the two ends. Germline lookup yields CDR1 SGHTA and CDR2 FQGTGA. CDR3 length equals 15 residues. In DNA form, the CDR3 reads TGTGCCAGCAGCGAAGGGGTGTTCGGCACAGATACGCAGTATTTT. Encoded protein: CASSEGVFGTDTQYF.

This chain uses TRBV30 with TRBJ1-2, with 7 bases fitting TRBD1. Germline V gene lookup returns CDR1 GTSNPN and CDR2 SVGIG (reference sequence). The V segment lost 5 bases and the J segment 0 bases; nucleotides outside the gene matches: 6. The CDR3 is 14 residues long. CDR3 bases: TGTGCCTGGGGAGGACAGGAAGCTAACTATGGCTACACCTTC. This gives the protein CAWGGQEANYGYTF.

CDR3 bases: TGTGCCACCTCCCGCGGGGGGGGGTTCACAGATACGCAGTATTTT. Translated, it gives CATSRGGGFTDTQYF. This chain joins TRBV7-2 and TRBJ2-3, with 9 bases that match TRBD2. The CDR3 is 15 residues long. J was trimmed by 2 bases and V by 10 bases; bases with no gene match: 10. Germline values: CDR1 SGHTA, CDR2 FQGNSA.

This chain connects TRBV5-5 to TRBJ2-7; no firm D call. CDR1 and CDR2 (germline): SGHKS, YYEKEE (reference sequence). CDR3 size: 12 residues. V lost 1 base and J 3 bases, leaving 5 bases between the germline ends. The CDR3 is CASSLNSYEQYF. The CDR3 DNA follows: TGTGCCAGCAGCTTGAACAGCTACGAGCAGTACTTC.

This rearrangement joins TRBV12-3 or TRBV12-4 to TRBJ1-2, with D uncertain. The V gene lost 4 bases and the J gene lost 7 bases, with 7 bases spanning the gap. This CDR3 region has 11 residues. CDR3 in amino acids: CASSYQAGYTF. CDR3 bases: TGTGCCAGCAGTTATCAAGCTGGCTACACCTTC.

The chain is built from TRBV5-1 and TRBJ1-1; 8 bases are shared with TRBD1. Looked up from germline, CDR1 is SGHRS and CDR2 is YFSETQ. CDR3 length: 14 amino acids. Unmatched junction bases numbered 2, after V lost 3 bases and J lost 1 base. This CDR3 is CASSWDRSNTEAFF. CDR3 bases: TGCGCCAGCAGCTGGGACAGGTCGAACACTGAAGCTTTCTTT.

This rearrangement joins TRBV3-1 (or the pseudogene TRBV3-2) to TRBJ2-1, with TRBD2 identical over 11 bases. There are 16 residues in the CDR3. Germline CDR1 and CDR2: LGHDT and YNNKEL (reference sequence). Trimming at V came to 4 bases and at J to 4 bases, leaving 6 bases not matched to a gene. CDR3 DNA: TGTGCCAGCAGCCCAAGGGGACTAGCGGCTTACAATGAGCAGTTCTTC. As protein: CASSPRGLAAYNEQFF.

Concerning this clone: The same CDR3 can be traced to other DNA sequences in this sample. J is TRBJ2-7 and V is TRBV9; TRBD1 is a possible D gene (6 bases). The CDR3 is 14 amino acids. The germline V gene encodes CDR1 SGDLS and CDR2 YYNGEE. Trimming took 0 bases from V and 1 from J, leaving 8 bases between them. Here the CDR3 reads CASSVATGSYEQYF. DNA of the CDR3: TGTGCCAGCAGCGTAGCGACAGGATCCTACGAGCAGTACTTC. Looking up the rest from reference TRBV9 and TRBJ2-7 gives the full variable domain: DSGVTQTPKHLITATGQRVTLRCSPRSGDLSVYWYQQSLDQGLQFLIQYYNGEERAKGNILERFSAQQFPDLHSELNLSSLELGDSALYFCASSVATGSYEQYFGPGTRLTVT.

In its sample, this clone was seen a few times. The chain couples TRBV2 to TRBJ2-3; a weak D match, TRBD2 (5 bases). The CDR3 has 18 amino acids. Trimming removed 2 bases at V and 0 bases at J, with 18 bases between. Per germline, CDR1 SNHLY and CDR2 FYNNEI. CDR3 region: CASSELAESPESTDTQYF. CDR3 DNA sequence: TGTGCCAGCAGTGAACTAGCAGAGAGCCCGGAGAGCACAGATACGCAGTATTTT.

The V gene is TRBV7-2, the J gene TRBJ1-6; D remains unclear. This CDR3 spans 14 amino acids. Germline CDR1 SGHTA, CDR2 FQGNSA. V gave up 3 bases and J gave up 7 bases, with 10 bases separating them. CDR3 region: CASSFNTKNSPLHF. The CDR3 nucleotides read TGTGCCAGCAGCTTTAACACTAAGAATTCACCCCTCCACTTT.

The V gene is TRBV25-1, the J gene TRBJ2-3, with TRBD1 identical over 9 bases. V shed 7 bases, J shed 6 bases, and the junction held 8 bases outside the gene matches. The CDR3 runs 14 residues. Germline V gene data show CDR1 as MGHDK and CDR2 as SYGVNS. CDR3 bases: TGTGCCAGCACAAGGACAGGGGCAGGGGATACGCAGTATTTT. Its protein product is CASTRTGAGDTQYF. Filled out from reference TRBV25-1 and TRBJ2-3, the complete variable domain reads EADIYQTPRYLVIGTGKKITLECSQTMGHDKMYWYQQDPGMELHLIHYSYGVNSTEKGDLSSESTVSRIRTEHFPLTLESARPSHTSQYLCASTRTGAGDTQYFGPGTRLTVL.

This sequence joins TRBV24-1 and TRBJ2-1; 7 nucleotides match TRBD1. The CDR3 sequence is 15 residues long. Germline CDR1 reads KGHDR; CDR2 reads SFDVKD. Germline trimming cut 0 bases from V and 9 bases from J; bases unmatched to any gene: 7. CDR3 residues: CATSDLGQATGEQFF. The CDR3 DNA reads TGTGCCACCAGTGATTTGGGACAGGCAACTGGTGAGCAGTTCTTC.